In its sample, the clone carrying this T cell receptor beta chain was seen once. This sample is drawn from a study of blood T cell repertoires in COVID-19. Authors' data handling: From reference gene primer amplification, estimates of nucleated cell counts were derived. TCRdb's table, derived via immunoSEQ multiplex PCR, lists solely in-frame clones and lacks some. The V and J calls and clone size come from that table; D and trimming were worked out from the DNA. The sample has about 87,000 clones, around 87% seen once. Trimming removed 4 bases from V and 1 base from J, with 7 bases in between. The V gene's germline CDR1 is KGHSH and CDR2 LQKENI. This CDR3 has 13 amino acids.

The source is a man between 35 and 55 years old with acute or convalescent COVID-19. V usage is TRBV18 and J usage is TRBJ1-1; D gene uncertain. Sequenced: peripheral blood. CDR3 sequence (DNA): TGTGCCAGCTCACTGGCATGGAACACTGAAGCTTTCTTT. Amino acid sequence: CASSLAWNTEAFF.